The table lists the clone carrying this TCR beta chain with a few counts. Specified treatment: oral pan-JAK inhibitor, 5-10 mg twice daily. Germline CDR1 is SNHLY and CDR2 is FYNNEI. V was pared by 6 bases and J by 6 bases, with 7 bases of the junction left unmatched. This CDR3 contains 15 residues. This sample is drawn from a study of CD8+ T cells in alopecia areata. Study context: Each day, treated patients took oral tofacitinib twice, at 5 to 10 mg per dose.

The sequencing template was cDNA reverse transcribed from extracted RNA. Method: immunoSEQ multiplex PCR; TCRdb's copy keeps in-frame clones and lacks some. The top ten clones hold 0.95% to 1.5% of a sample with under 250,000 clones, approximately 72% of them seen once. The source is a human donor with alopecia areata. The sample consisted of CD4+ T cells sorted from blood, taken at approximately week 44, from a patient treated with tofacitinib. V is TRBV2 and J is TRBJ2-2; 10 nucleotides align to TRBD2. The CDR3 DNA sequence: TGTGCCAGCAGACGGCTAGCGGGGGCGTCCGGGGAGCTGTTTTTT. Translated: CASRRLAGASGELFF. Looking up the rest from reference TRBV2 and TRBJ2-2 gives the full variable domain: EPEVTQTPSHQVTQMGQEVILRCVPISNHLYFYWYRQILGQKVEFLVSFYNNEISEKSEIFDDQFSVERPDGSNFTLKIRSTKLEDSAMYFCASRRLAGASGELFFGEGSRLTVL.